The 28 T cell receptor beta chains presented below share a single source sample, sequenced in a study of identical twins. TCRdb called the 5' RACE reads again in MiXCR, with one record for every CDR3 protein. The sample yields roughly 750,000 distinct CDR3 sequences, 21% seen once. These data were also reused for a study on T cells expressing NK-cell markers.

Specimen: PBMCs. The source is a woman under 30 in good health.

The CDR3 here is CASSVGGAPLETQYF. In DNA, the CDR3 is TGTGCCAGCAGCGTAGGGGGGGCACCGTTAGAGACCCAGTACTTC. This chain uses TRBV9 with TRBJ2-5, with D possibly being TRBD1 or TRBD2 (6 bases each). V gave up 0 bases and J gave up 4 bases, with 13 bases separating them. The CDR3 length is 15 residues. CDR1 and CDR2 (germline): SGDLS, YYNGEE.

The J gene is TRBJ2-1, the V gene TRBV6-6, with D unclear. The CDR3 is 12 residues long. V lost 2 bases to trimming and J lost 6 bases, with 5 bases between them. CDR1 and CDR2 (germline): MNHNY, SVGAGI (reference sequence). The CDR3 DNA reads as TGTGCCAGCAGTTACAGGGTCAATGAGCAGTTCTTC. Translation gives CASSYRVNEQFF.

Ten or more counts support this clonotype. CDR3 loop: CASSAGTPNTEAFF. DNA for the CDR3: TGCGCCAGCAGCGCCGGGACACCGAACACTGAAGCTTTCTTT. The V and J genes are TRBV5-1 and TRBJ1-1, with D possibly TRBD1 on 6 matching bases. The germline V and J ends were trimmed by 4 bases and 1 base, with 11 bases remaining between them. CDR1 and CDR2 from the germline V gene are SGHRS and YFSETQ. CDR3 length: 14 residues.

The rearrangement joins TRBV20-1 to TRBJ2-3; D call uncertain. The CDR3 has 12 amino acids. In germline, CDR1 is DFQATT, CDR2 SNEGSKA (reference sequence). Trimming left V 7 bases short and J 4 bases short, with 12 bases between. The CDR3: CSGVVPPDTQYF. The CDR3 nucleotides are TGCAGTGGAGTAGTCCCTCCAGATACGCAGTATTTT.

This clonotype was observed a few times. V gene TRBV20-1 combines with J gene TRBJ2-7; 10 positions agree with TRBD2. V dropped 3 bases and J dropped 2; count of bases not matched to a gene: 10. The CDR3 extends over 16 amino acids. Germline V gene sequence: CDR1 DFQATT, CDR2 SNEGSKA (reference sequence). CDR3 in DNA: TGCAGTGCTAGGGGTCTAGCGGGAGTCCAAACCTACGAGCAGTACTTC. Translating gives CSARGLAGVQTYEQYF.

The rearrangement links TRBV5-1 to TRBJ2-5, with 7 bases fitting TRBD2. J lost 5 bases, V lost 5 bases, and 6 bases had no gene match. The CDR3 loop spans 13 amino acids. Germline loops: CDR1 SGHRS, CDR2 YFSETQ. The CDR3 nucleotides are TGCGCCAGCAGGGGAGGGACGATGGAGACCCAGTACTTC. As protein: CASRGGTMETQYF.

The rearrangement joins TRBV5-5 to TRBJ2-7; no clear D gene. Trimming left V 0 bases short and J 10 bases short, with 11 bases between. CDR1 is SGHKS and CDR2 is YYEKEE in the germline V gene (reference sequence). The CDR3 loop spans 12 amino acids. CDR3 in DNA: TGTGCCAGCAGCTTGGAAGGTCGGAATCAGTACTTC. As protein: CASSLEGRNQYF.

V and J are TRBV12-3 or TRBV12-4 and TRBJ2-7; the D is unclear. The germline V and J ends were trimmed by 4 bases and 0 bases, with 7 bases remaining between them. The CDR3 has 13 residues. In DNA, the CDR3 is TGTGCCAGCAGTTCAGCCGCCTCCTACGAGCAGTACTTC. Translation: CASSSAASYEQYF.

This clonotype was observed a handful of times. The chain is built from TRBV12-3 or TRBV12-4 and TRBJ2-1; D call uncertain. Trimming cost V 5 bases and J 6 bases, with 11 bases left between them. The CDR3 consists of 13 residues. The CDR3 coding sequence is TGTGCCAGCAGTCCCGCTAACCCCAATGAGCAGTTCTTC. Its translation: CASSPANPNEQFF.

The chain couples TRBV7-9 to TRBJ1-1; weak D call: TRBD1 (6 bases). CDR1 and CDR2 from the germline V gene are SEHNR and FQNEAQ (reference sequence). The CDR3 has 15 residues. Trimming took 1 base from V and 3 from J, leaving 12 bases between them. CDR3 sequence (DNA): TGTGCCAGCAGCTTAGACGACAGGAGATACACTGAAGCTTTCTTT. Translated, it gives CASSLDDRRYTEAFF.

V gene TRBV30 combines with J gene TRBJ2-1, with TRBD2 matching over 10 bases. V was pared by 0 bases and J by 9 bases, with 8 bases of the junction left unmatched. This CDR3 has 15 amino acids. In germline, CDR1 is GTSNPN, CDR2 SVGIG (reference sequence). The CDR3 sequence: CAWSVGSSGGGEQFF. CDR3 in DNA: TGTGCCTGGAGTGTAGGGTCTAGCGGGGGCGGTGAGCAGTTCTTC. Full variable domain (outside the CDR3, taken from reference TRBV30 and TRBJ2-1): SQTIHQWPATLVQPVGSPLSLECTVEGTSNPNLYWYRQAAGRGLQLLFYSVGIGQISSEVPQNLSASRPQDRQFILSSKKLLLSDSGFYLCAWSVGSSGGGEQFFGPGTRLTVL.

This clonotype was picked up a small number of times. The chain links TRBV5-5 to TRBJ2-1; D gene uncertain. This CDR3 contains 15 residues. Looked up from germline, CDR1 is SGHKS and CDR2 is YYEKEE (reference sequence). Trimming took off 1 base at V and 0 bases at J, with 8 bases between the two ends. The CDR3 spells CASSLRGPSYNEQFF. Written as DNA, the CDR3 is TGTGCCAGCAGCTTGCGCGGTCCCTCCTACAATGAGCAGTTCTTC.

This clonotype was picked up a small number of times. This rearrangement joins TRBV12-3 or TRBV12-4 to TRBJ2-1; maybe TRBD2 (6 bases). CDR3 length: 14 residues. Trimming left V 11 bases short and J 4 bases short, with 18 bases between. The CDR3 reads CAQTRDSPYNEQFF. CDR3 DNA: TGTGCCCAAACTCGGGACTCACCTTACAATGAGCAGTTCTTC.

This chain joins TRBV5-1 and TRBJ2-1, with D perhaps TRBD2 (6 bases). CDR1 is SGHRS, CDR2 YFSETQ, per germline. Trimming took 4 bases from V and 4 from J, leaving 18 bases between them. CDR3 size: 16 residues. CDR3 loop: CASSPEGLLGYNEQFF. Here the CDR3 DNA reads TGCGCCAGCAGCCCAGAGGGACTCTTGGGTTACAATGAGCAGTTCTTC.

The V and J genes are TRBV29-1 and TRBJ2-3; maybe TRBD1 (6 bases). Germline CDR1 and CDR2: SQVTM and ANQGSEA. Trimming left V 1 base short and J 4 bases short, with 12 bases between. The CDR3 extends over 14 amino acids. CDR3 loop: CSVEGGTSPDTQYF. The DNA for the CDR3 is TGCAGCGTTGAAGGGGGGACATCCCCAGATACGCAGTATTTT.

In its sample, this clonotype was seen many times. The chain is built from TRBV29-1 and TRBJ2-5; 7 bases align to TRBD2. With V trimmed by 6 bases and J by 2 bases, 0 bases remained unmatched. The germline V gene has CDR1 SQVTM and CDR2 ANQGSEA. CDR3 size: 11 residues. In DNA, the CDR3 is TGCAGCGTGGGACTACAAGAGACCCAGTACTTC. Amino acids: CSVGLQETQYF.

This clonotype was recorded many times. The chain recombines TRBV5-1 with TRBJ2-3, with 7 positions matching TRBD1. V gave up 4 bases and J gave up 9 bases; unmatched junction bases: 11. The CDR3 is 14 residues long. The V gene's germline CDR1 is SGHRS and CDR2 YFSETQ. The CDR3 DNA is TGCGCCAGCAGCCCCGGGACAGTATATCTGACGCAGTATTTT. It yields the protein CASSPGTVYLTQYF.

This clonotype was picked up a small number of times. This chain links TRBV20-1 with TRBJ2-7, with a tentative D call TRBD2 (6 bases). The CDR3 has 14 amino acids. V was cut by 6 bases and J by 3 bases, with 18 bases left in between. CDR1 and CDR2 (germline): DFQATT, SNEGSKA (reference sequence). CDR3 sequence (DNA): TGCAGTGCACCCTCAGCCGGGAGAAGCTACGAGCAGTACTTC. It translates to CSAPSAGRSYEQYF.

This clonotype was observed a few times. The genes are TRBV7-2 and TRBJ1-2, with D perhaps matching TRBD1 (6 bases). The CDR3 sequence is 15 residues long. V dropped 5 bases and J dropped 4 bases, with 17 bases sitting between them. CDR1 and CDR2 (germline): SGHTA, FQGNSA. CDR3 sequence reads: CASSTGGGQVYGYTF. CDR3 bases: TGTGCCAGCAGCACGGGGGGGGGCCAGGTCTATGGCTACACCTTC.

This clonotype was counted a single time. This chain connects TRBV20-1 to TRBJ1-6; D may be TRBD1 (6 bases). With 6 bases removed from V and 7 bases from J, the gap between germline ends came to 13 bases. The germline V gene has CDR1 DFQATT and CDR2 SNEGSKA (reference sequence). The CDR3 runs to 13 residues. The CDR3 DNA follows: TGCAGTGCCACGGGACAACCCAATTCACCCCTCCACTTT. Translated, it gives CSATGQPNSPLHF.

The chain is built from TRBV5-1 and TRBJ2-3, with unresolved D. The CDR3 sequence is 13 residues long. V dropped 3 bases and J dropped 5 bases, with 10 bases sitting between them. Germline CDR1 is SGHRS and CDR2 is YFSETQ. The CDR3 nucleotides are TGCGCCAGCAGCTCTGCCTCTAGAGATACGCAGTATTTT. Its translation: CASSSASRDTQYF.

This chain uses TRBV9 with TRBJ2-2; unclear D gene. The V gene's germline CDR1 is SGDLS and CDR2 YYNGEE. The CDR3 runs to 11 residues. V shed 7 bases and J shed 6 bases, with 7 bases lying between them. The CDR3, as DNA: TGTGCCAGCGGCGACCCCGGGGAGCTGTTTTTT. It is translated as CASGDPGELFF.

In this sample, this clonotype turned up once. The chain combines TRBV27 with TRBJ1-1; no reliable D call. Germline V gene sequence: CDR1 MNHEY, CDR2 SMNVEV (reference sequence). The CDR3 extends over 16 amino acids. V gave up 0 bases and J gave up 4 bases, with 15 bases separating them. CDR3 bases: TGTGCCAGCAGTTTATCTTTCAGCACTCCCACCACTGAAGCTTTCTTT. Translation: CASSLSFSTPTTEAFF.

This clonotype was observed a handful of times. The J gene is TRBJ2-3, the V gene TRBV18; D ambiguous. This CDR3 has 13 amino acids. CDR1 is KGHSH, CDR2 LQKENI, per germline. V was cut by 8 bases and J by 5 bases, with 14 bases left in between. The CDR3 sequence: CASRLMVRDTQYF. CDR3 bases: TGTGCCAGCCGTCTTATGGTGCGAGATACGCAGTATTTT.

Ten or more counts support this clonotype. The V and J genes are TRBV15 and TRBJ2-3; a possible D gene is TRBD2 (5 bases). V was cut by 0 bases and J by 8 bases, with 9 bases left in between. The CDR3 covers 13 residues. Germline CDR1 and CDR2: LNHNV and YYDKDF (reference sequence). CDR3: CATSREREGTQYF. As DNA, the CDR3 is TGTGCCACCAGCAGAGAGAGAGAGGGTACGCAGTATTTT.

This clonotype was detected only a few times. The chain links TRBV20-1 to TRBJ2-1, with a tentative D call TRBD2 (7 bases). V was cut by 3 bases and J by 9 bases, with 18 bases left in between. The CDR3 covers 14 residues. Per the germline V gene, CDR1 is DFQATT and CDR2 is SNEGSKA (reference sequence). The CDR3 here is CSASLGGGRTEQFF. In DNA, the CDR3 is TGCAGTGCTAGTCTGGGGGGGGGCCGGACTGAGCAGTTCTTC.

The chain has TRBV4-2 and TRBJ2-1; possibly TRBD1 or TRBD2 for D (6 bases each). From germline, CDR1 is LGHNA and CDR2 YNFKEQ. V dropped 4 bases and J dropped 5 bases, with 18 bases sitting between them. The CDR3 sequence is 16 residues long. The CDR3 sequence: CASSRESGGAHNEQFF. Written as DNA, the CDR3 is TGTGCCAGCAGCCGAGAGTCCGGGGGCGCCCACAATGAGCAGTTCTTC.

J is TRBJ2-3 and V is TRBV28, with 11 nucleotides matching TRBD2. J was trimmed by 6 bases and V by 1 base; bases with no gene match: 3. Per the germline V gene, CDR1 is MDHEN and CDR2 is SYDVKM. This CDR3 contains 15 residues. CDR3 amino acids: CASSLLAGGQDTQYF. The CDR3 DNA is TGTGCCAGCAGTTTATTAGCGGGAGGGCAGGATACGCAGTATTTT.